The source of this TCR beta chain is a study of shared clonotypes between healthy human individuals. Notes on the study in general: Since donors were few, the genetic and exposure-history diversity represented was limited.

Worth noting for this clone: Its antigen is as yet unknown.

The CDR3 covers 18 residues. Germline V gene sequence: CDR1 SGHTA, CDR2 FQGNSA. V lost 1 base to trimming and J lost 3 bases; unmatched junction nucleotides: 7. Measured with immunoSEQ multiplex PCR; TCRdb has only the in-frame clones, and not every one. The sample has some 900,000 clones; 60% to 85% are singletons. This TCR was sampled from a man between 18 and 35 years old in good health. The chain couples TRBV7-2 to TRBJ2-2; 11 bases line up with TRBD2. Sequences were obtained from memory CD4+ T cells sorted from blood. Subset described: CD45RA-negative fraction. CDR3 loop: CASSLVGSGRADTGELFF. The DNA of the CDR3 is TGTGCCAGCAGCTTAGTGGGTAGCGGGAGGGCCGACACCGGGGAGCTGTTTTTT. The full variable domain, in which reference TRBV7-2 and TRBJ2-2 provide the parts outside the CDR3, is GAGVSQSPSNKVTEKGKDVELRCDPISGHTALYWYRQSLGQGLEFLIYFQGNSAPDKSGLPSDRFSAERTGGSVSTLTIQRTQQEDSAVYLCASSLVGSGRADTGELFFGEGSRLTVL.